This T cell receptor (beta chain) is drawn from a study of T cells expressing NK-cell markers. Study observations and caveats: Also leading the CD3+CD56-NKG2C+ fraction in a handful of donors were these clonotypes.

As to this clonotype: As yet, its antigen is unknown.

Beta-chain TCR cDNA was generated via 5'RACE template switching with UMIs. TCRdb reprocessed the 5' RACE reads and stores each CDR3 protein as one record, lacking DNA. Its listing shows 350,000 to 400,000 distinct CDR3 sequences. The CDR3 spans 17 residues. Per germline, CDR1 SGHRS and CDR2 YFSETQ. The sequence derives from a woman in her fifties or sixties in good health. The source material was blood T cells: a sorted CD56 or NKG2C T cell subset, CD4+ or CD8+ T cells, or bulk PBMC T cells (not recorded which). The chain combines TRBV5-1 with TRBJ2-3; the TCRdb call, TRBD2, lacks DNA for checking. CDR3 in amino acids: CASSLGLAGAFTDTQYF.